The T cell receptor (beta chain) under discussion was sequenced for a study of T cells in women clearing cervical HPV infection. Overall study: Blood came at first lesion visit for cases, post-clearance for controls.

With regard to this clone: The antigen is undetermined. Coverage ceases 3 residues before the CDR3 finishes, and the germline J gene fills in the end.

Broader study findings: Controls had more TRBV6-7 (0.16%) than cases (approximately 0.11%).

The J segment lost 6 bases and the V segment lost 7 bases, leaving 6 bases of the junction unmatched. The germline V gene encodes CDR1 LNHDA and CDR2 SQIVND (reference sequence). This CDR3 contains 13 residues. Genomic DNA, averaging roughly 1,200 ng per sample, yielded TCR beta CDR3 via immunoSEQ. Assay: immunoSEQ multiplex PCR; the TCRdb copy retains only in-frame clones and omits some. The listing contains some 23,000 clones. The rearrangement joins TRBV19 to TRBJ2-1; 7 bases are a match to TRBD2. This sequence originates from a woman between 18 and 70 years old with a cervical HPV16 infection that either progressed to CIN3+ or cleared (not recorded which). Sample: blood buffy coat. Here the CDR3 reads CASKNGGGNEQFF. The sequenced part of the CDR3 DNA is TGTGCCAGTAAGAATGGGGGGGGCAATGAG.